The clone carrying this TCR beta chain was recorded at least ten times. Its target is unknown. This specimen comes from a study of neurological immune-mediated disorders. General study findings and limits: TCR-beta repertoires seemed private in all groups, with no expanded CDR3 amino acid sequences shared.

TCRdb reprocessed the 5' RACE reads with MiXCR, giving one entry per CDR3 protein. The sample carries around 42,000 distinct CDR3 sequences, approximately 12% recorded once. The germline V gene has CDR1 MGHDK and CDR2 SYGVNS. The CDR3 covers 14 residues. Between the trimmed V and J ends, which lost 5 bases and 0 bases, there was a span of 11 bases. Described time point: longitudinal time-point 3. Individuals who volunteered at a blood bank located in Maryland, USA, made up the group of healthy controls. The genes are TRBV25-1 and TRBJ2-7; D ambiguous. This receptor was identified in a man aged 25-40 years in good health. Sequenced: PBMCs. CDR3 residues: CASSQVADSYEQYF. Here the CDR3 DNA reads TGTGCCAGCAGTCAGGTCGCAGACTCCTACGAGCAGTACTTC.